The next 6 T cell receptor beta chains were all read from a single sample in a study of blood T cells in healthy people across ages. Alongside a J-beta primer mix, a sample-barcoded 5' primer served in a second PCR lasting about 7 to 11 cycles. TCRdb reprocessed the 5' RACE reads via MiXCR and lists one record per CDR3 protein. The table has about a million distinct CDR3 sequences, under 40% seen once. Sequenced material: blood. The receptors stem from a man between 18 and 29 years old in good health.

Only a few counts were recorded for this clonotype. Germline and junction disagree at one end, which may indicate a read error. The chain has TRBV4-2 and TRBJ2-5; D may correspond to TRBD1 or TRBD2 (5 bases each). The DNA matches TRBJ2-7 better at its end, which makes the J call doubtful. Looked up from germline, CDR1 is LGHNA and CDR2 is YNFKEQ. This CDR3 comprises 15 residues. The CDR3 reads CACSQVVRDAYEQYF. The CDR3 bases are TGTGCCTGCAGCCAAGTTGTCAGGGACGCCTACGAGCAGTACTTC.

This clonotype was seen at least ten times. A read error may account for a junction end that differs from germline. The chain uses TRBV5-1 and TRBJ2-1; the D gene could be TRBD1 or TRBD2 (6 bases each). The CDR3 is 15 residues long. Germline lookup yields CDR1 SGHRS and CDR2 YFSETQ. CDR3 DNA sequence: TGTGCCAGCAGCTTAGCCCGGGGGCTTTACAATGAGCAGTTCTTC. It codes for CASSLARGLYNEQFF.

This clonotype was observed a few times. The chain couples TRBV3-1 to TRBJ2-1, with 9 bases that match TRBD2. The germline V gene encodes CDR1 LGHDT and CDR2 YNNKEL (reference sequence). The CDR3 is 15 residues long. V lost 2 bases, J lost 7 bases, and 6 bases stayed unmatched. CDR3 sequence (DNA): TGTGCCAGCAGCCAACTTAGCGGGGGTGCGAATGAGCAGTTCTTC. This sequence encodes CASSQLSGGANEQFF.

The V call is TRBV10-3, the J call TRBJ1-2; no clear D gene. The CDR3 sequence is 13 residues long. V was pared by 4 bases and J by 1 base, with 7 bases between. Germline V gene sequence: CDR1 ENHRY, CDR2 SYGVKD. The CDR3 DNA is TGTGCCATCAGTGCGTACGGTAACTATGGCTACACCTTC. It yields the protein CAISAYGNYGYTF.

This chain joins TRBV7-9 and TRBJ2-5; tentatively, D is TRBD1 (6 bases). The J call is uncertain, as TRBJ2-7 better fits the DNA end. This CDR3 is 16 amino acids long. Germline CDR1 and CDR2: SEHNR and FQNEAQ (reference sequence). The CDR3 nucleotides read TGTGCCAGCAGCTTAGAGGGCAGGGGAATTGCGGCCGAGCAGTACTTC. Its translation is CASSLEGRGIAAEQYF.

This clonotype has a handful of counts. This chain joins TRBV6-2 or TRBV6-3 and TRBJ1-5, with D perhaps TRBD1 (5 bases). CDR3 length: 15 residues. Trimming cost V 0 bases and J 7 bases, with 13 bases left between them. CDR1 is MNHEY, CDR2 SVGEGT, per germline. The CDR3 DNA reads as TGTGCCAGCAGTTACTCTAAGGGGACGTACCAGCCCCAGCATTTT. Residues: CASSYSKGTYQPQHF.